The sequence of this T cell receptor beta chain was determined in a study of cytomegalovirus exposure and HLA in healthy donors. On the study more broadly: For the roughly 400 genotyped donors, 65% to 90% fell within the Caucasian-associated ancestry cluster.

Per the germline V gene, CDR1 is SGHTS and CDR2 is YDEGEE. The CDR3 has 16 residues. In regard to this clone: The junction departs from the called germline gene at one end, perhaps through a read error. This sample also contains other DNA sequences that code for the same CDR3.

Regarding donors, all were healthy bone marrow donors. This PCR relied on a set of 60 Vbeta primers and 13 Jbeta primers. Measured with immunoSEQ multiplex PCR; TCRdb has only the in-frame clones, and not every one. This table has approximately 150,000 clones, around 81% appearing once. The rearrangement links TRBV5-8 to TRBJ1-3, with 9 bases fitting TRBD1. The receptor's source is a woman between 45 and 60 years old in good health and CMV-seronegative. Sequencing was done on a sample of PBMCs. The CDR3 spells CASSSIRDRDVDTIYF. In nucleotides, the CDR3 is TGCGCCAGCAGCTCAATCCGGGACAGGGATGTAGACACCATATATTTT.